The 21 T cell receptor beta chains in this list originate from one sample, sequenced in a study of human T cells and chemical hapten exposure. Indicated time point: pre-sensitization, week 0. Treatment meaning: therapeutic diphenylcyclopropenone sensitization with weekly scalp DPC. Unfractionated whole blood was the source of the extracted total RNA. TCRdb analysed the RACE reads with MiXCR anew, one entry per CDR3 protein. This table holds approximately 52,000 distinct CDR3 sequences, 9.5% to 10% found once. This specimen was whole blood, taken in connection with sensitization to the hapten diphenylcyclopropenone (DPC). Source of these receptors: a woman aged 25 to 39 with alopecia areata. Some clones in this sample may be carry-over from other donors' samples.

The chain joins TRBV20-1 to TRBJ1-5; 10 bases line up with TRBD1. With V trimmed by 6 bases and J by 5 bases, 10 bases remained unmatched. This CDR3 contains 15 residues. Per germline, CDR1 DFQATT and CDR2 SNEGSKA (reference sequence). The CDR3 here is CSALPAGQGDQPQHF. CDR3 DNA: TGCAGTGCCCTACCCGCCGGACAGGGGGATCAGCCCCAGCATTTT.

This clonotype has only a few counts. The chain has TRBV5-1 and TRBJ2-3; unclear D gene. Trimming left V 1 base short and J 1 base short, with 7 bases between. The CDR3 runs to 14 residues. Germline assignment: CDR1 SGHRS and CDR2 YFSETQ. In DNA, the CDR3 is TGCGCCAGCAGCTTGAATATGGGCACAGATACGCAGTATTTT. Amino acids: CASSLNMGTDTQYF. Based on the CDR3 plus reference TRBV5-1 and TRBJ2-3, the full variable domain is KAGVTQTPRYLIKTRGQQVTLSCSPISGHRSVSWYQQTPGQGLQFLFEYFSETQRNKGNFPGRFSGRQFSNSRSEMNVSTLELGDSALYLCASSLNMGTDTQYFGPGTRLTVL.

This clonotype was seen only a few times. The V and J genes are TRBV5-6 and TRBJ2-3, with 10 bases identical to TRBD2. The CDR3 contains 18 residues. Germline V gives CDR1 SGHDT, CDR2 YYEEEE. The V and J ends lost 5 bases and 4 bases, in that order; junction bases with no gene match: 16. The CDR3 region is CASRLAGGGLLTPDTQYF. CDR3 sequence (DNA): TGTGCCAGCAGGTTAGCGGGGGGAGGACTCCTCACCCCAGATACGCAGTATTTT.

This clonotype occurred a few times. The gene calls are TRBV6-2 or TRBV6-3 and TRBJ2-3, with D possibly matching TRBD1 (6 bases). Germline V gives CDR1 MNHEY, CDR2 SVGEGT. The CDR3 is made up of 16 amino acids. V lost 4 bases to trimming and J lost 0 bases, with 14 bases between them. CDR3 nucleotide sequence: TGTGCCAGCAGTTGGGGGACATCACTAAGCACAGATACGCAGTATTTT. Amino acids: CASSWGTSLSTDTQYF.

V usage is TRBV30 and J usage is TRBJ2-3, with TRBD2 identical over 13 bases. The CDR3 is 15 residues long. V was clipped by 5 bases and J by 5 bases; unmatched bases: 7. Germline CDR1 and CDR2: GTSNPN and SVGIG (reference sequence). The CDR3 region is CAWDTSGGAGDTQYF. In DNA form, the CDR3 reads TGTGCCTGGGACACTAGCGGGGGGGCTGGAGATACGCAGTATTTT. The full variable domain, in which reference TRBV30 and TRBJ2-3 provide the parts outside the CDR3, is SQTIHQWPATLVQPVGSPLSLECTVEGTSNPNLYWYRQAAGRGLQLLFYSVGIGQISSEVPQNLSASRPQDRQFILSSKKLLLSDSGFYLCAWDTSGGAGDTQYFGPGTRLTVL.

This clonotype showed up just a few times. The rearrangement uses TRBV7-2 and TRBJ2-2; TRBD1 aligns across 9 bases. CDR1 SGHTA and CDR2 FQGNSA come from the germline V gene. V was pared by 5 bases and J by 1 base, with 5 bases of the junction left unmatched. The CDR3 runs to 16 residues. The CDR3 bases are TGTGCCAGCAGCACTACAGGGGGCGAGAACACCGGGGAGCTGTTTTTT. Its protein product is CASSTTGGENTGELFF. Supplemented by reference TRBV7-2 and TRBJ2-2, the full variable domain reads GAGVSQSPSNKVTEKGKDVELRCDPISGHTALYWYRQSLGQGLEFLIYFQGNSAPDKSGLPSDRFSAERTGGSVSTLTIQRTQQEDSAVYLCASSTTGGENTGELFFGEGSRLTVL.

A word on this clonotype: This may be a read error, as it is one base from a much larger clone. The rearrangement links TRBV3-1 to TRBJ1-3; no firm D call. CDR3 length equals 15 residues. Germline assignment: CDR1 LGHDT and CDR2 YNNKEL (reference sequence). This CDR3 is CASSRKRYAGNTKYF. For the CDR3, the DNA is TGTGCCAGCAGCCGAAAGCGCTATGCTGGAAACACCAAATATTTT. The complete variable domain, with remaining parts taken from reference TRBV3-1 and TRBJ1-3, reads DTAVSQTPKYLVTQMGNDKSIKCEQNLGHDTMYWYKQDSKKFLKIMFSYNNKELIINETVPNRFSPKSPDKAHLNLHINSLELGDSAVYFCASSRKRYAGNTKYFGEGSWLTVV.

This clonotype was detected a few times. J is TRBJ2-3 and V is TRBV7-9, with 7 nucleotides matching TRBD1. This CDR3 comprises 15 residues. Germline V CDR1 and CDR2: SEHNR, FQNEAQ (reference sequence). The ends lost 7 bases at V and 2 bases at J; junction bases unmatched: 9. The CDR3 here is CASNEPGQLTDTQYF. The CDR3 nucleotides read TGTGCCAGCAACGAGCCGGGACAGCTCACAGATACGCAGTATTTT. The full variable domain, with the rest looked up from reference TRBV7-9 and TRBJ2-3, is DTGVSQNPRHKITKRGQNVTFRCDPISEHNRLYWYRQTLGQGPEFLTYFQNEAQLEKSRLLSDRFSAERPKGSFSTLEIQRTEQGDSAMYLCASNEPGQLTDTQYFGPGTRLTVL.

This clonotype was counted at least ten times. The rearrangement uses TRBV28 and TRBJ2-6; D is possibly TRBD2 (6 bases). CDR3 length equals 17 residues. Trimming cost V 2 bases and J 0 bases, with 11 bases left between them. Germline V CDR1 and CDR2: MDHEN, SYDVKM. CDR3 DNA: TGTGCCAGCAGTTTACCTGTCGGGGGCTCTGGGGCCAACGTCCTGACTTTC. Translated: CASSLPVGGSGANVLTF.

This clonotype was seen only a few times. This chain uses TRBV4-2 with TRBJ2-5; D is undetermined. The CDR3 runs 14 residues. Per the germline V gene, CDR1 is LGHNA and CDR2 is YNFKEQ. V lost 0 bases, J lost 7 bases, and 12 bases lay in between. CDR3 region: CASSQDPSLPTQYF. CDR3 sequence (DNA): TGTGCCAGCAGCCAAGATCCTAGTCTACCGACCCAGTACTTC.

This clonotype has a handful of counts. J is TRBJ1-4 and V is TRBV7-8; 8 bases are shared with TRBD1. J gave up 8 bases and V 5 bases, and 10 bases lay outside the gene matches. Germline V gene lookup returns CDR1 SGHVS and CDR2 FQNEAQ. The CDR3 is 15 amino acids. For the CDR3, the DNA is TGTGCCAGCAGCGGACCAGGGGGCTCCCGGGAAAAACTGTTTTTT. It translates to CASSGPGGSREKLFF.

V is TRBV5-1 and J is TRBJ2-7, with D maybe TRBD1 (6 bases). The CDR3 length is 13 residues. The V end was cut by 4 bases, the J end by 3 bases, with 11 bases between. CDR1 and CDR2 from the germline V gene are SGHRS and YFSETQ. The CDR3 nucleotides read TGCGCCAGCAGCATGGACAGATACTACGAGCAGTACTTC. Protein sequence: CASSMDRYYEQYF.

The chain couples TRBV5-1 to TRBJ2-7, with D possibly called TRBD1 or TRBD2 (7 bases each). CDR3 length: 15 residues. The V gene lost 3 bases and the J gene lost 2 bases, with 15 bases spanning the gap. Germline lookup yields CDR1 SGHRS and CDR2 YFSETQ. The chain's CDR3 is CASSWGGQGAYEQYF. CDR3 coding DNA: TGCGCCAGCAGCTGGGGGGGCCAGGGGGCCTACGAGCAGTACTTC.

This clonotype was recorded many times. This chain links TRBV2 with TRBJ2-3; tentative D call: TRBD2 (5 bases). Germline V lookup: CDR1 SNHLY, CDR2 FYNNEI. CDR3 length: 13 residues. Trimming took off 7 bases at V and 3 bases at J, with 11 bases between the two ends. Here the CDR3 reads CASKAERTDTQYF. CDR3 nucleotide sequence: TGTGCCAGCAAAGCGGAGAGGACAGATACGCAGTATTTT.

The CDR3 spells CASSLWQGKYEQYF. The CDR3 nucleotides read TGTGCCAGCAGCTTGTGGCAGGGAAAATACGAGCAGTACTTC. This chain links TRBV7-2 with TRBJ2-7; possibly TRBD1 for D (5 bases). CDR3 length: 14 residues. The germline V gene encodes CDR1 SGHTA and CDR2 FQGNSA. Trimming removed 3 bases from V and 4 bases from J, with 13 bases in between.

The V gene is TRBV7-7, the J gene TRBJ2-3, with unresolved D. Germline CDR1 SSHAT, CDR2 FNYEAQ (reference sequence). The germline V and J ends were trimmed by 0 bases and 5 bases, with 6 bases remaining between them. CDR3 length: 13 amino acids. CDR3 region: CASSLAAEDTQYF. Here the CDR3 DNA reads TGTGCCAGCAGCTTAGCAGCAGAAGATACGCAGTATTTT.

This clonotype showed up many times. The V call is TRBV6-1, the J call TRBJ1-5; 10 bases match TRBD1. The CDR3 totals 14 residues. In germline, CDR1 is MNHNS, CDR2 SASEGT. V shed 4 bases, J shed 4 bases, and the junction held 1 base outside the gene matches. The CDR3: CASSVGQGNQPQHF. The CDR3 coding sequence is TGTGCCAGCAGTGTGGGACAGGGGAATCAGCCCCAGCATTTT.

Comment on this clonotype: Just one base apart from a much larger clone, this may be a read error. The chain links TRBV18 to TRBJ2-3; the match to TRBD2 covers 8 bases. Germline CDR1 and CDR2: KGHSH and LQKENI. The V and J ends lost 1 base and 1 base, in that order; junction bases with no gene match: 7. This CDR3 has 17 amino acids. DNA of the CDR3: TGTGCCAGCTCACCACAACCAGCGGGGGTCGGCACAGATACGCAGTATTTT. Translating it yields CASSPQPAGVGTDTQYF.

This clonotype turned up a few times. This chain uses TRBV28 with TRBJ2-5; 10 nucleotides match TRBD2. Germline CDR1 reads MDHEN; CDR2 reads SYDVKM. The J segment lost 7 bases and the V segment lost 3 bases, leaving 11 bases of the junction unmatched. The CDR3 extends over 16 amino acids. CDR3 DNA: TGTGCCAGCAGTTTCCCAAGGACTAGCGGCGGTAGGACCCAGTACTTC. Protein sequence: CASSFPRTSGGRTQYF. The complete variable domain, with remaining parts taken from reference TRBV28 and TRBJ2-5, reads DVKVTQSSRYLVKRTGEKVFLECVQDMDHENMFWYRQDPGLGLRLIYFSYDVKMKEKGDIPEGYSVSREKKERFSLILESASTNQTSMYLCASSFPRTSGGRTQYFGPGTRLLVL.

Only a few counts were recorded for this clonotype. DNA of the CDR3: TGTGCCAGCAGCTTAAGGGGGATCCGCACTGAAGCTTTCTTT. Residues: CASSLRGIRTEAFF. This chain joins TRBV7-2 and TRBJ1-1; weak D call: TRBD1 (6 bases). This CDR3 is built from 14 residues. V dropped 2 bases and J dropped 4 bases, with 11 bases sitting between them. CDR1 is SGHTA and CDR2 is FQGNSA in the germline V gene.

A few counts support this clonotype. The chain recombines TRBV7-8 with TRBJ1-4; D might be TRBD1 (6 bases). CDR1 and CDR2 (germline): SGHVS, FQNEAQ. Trimming took 5 bases from V and 0 from J, leaving 10 bases between them. This CDR3 is built from 15 residues. The DNA for the CDR3 is TGTGCCAGCAGCACATACAGGGCAACTAATGAAAAACTGTTTTTT. Protein sequence: CASSTYRATNEKLFF.